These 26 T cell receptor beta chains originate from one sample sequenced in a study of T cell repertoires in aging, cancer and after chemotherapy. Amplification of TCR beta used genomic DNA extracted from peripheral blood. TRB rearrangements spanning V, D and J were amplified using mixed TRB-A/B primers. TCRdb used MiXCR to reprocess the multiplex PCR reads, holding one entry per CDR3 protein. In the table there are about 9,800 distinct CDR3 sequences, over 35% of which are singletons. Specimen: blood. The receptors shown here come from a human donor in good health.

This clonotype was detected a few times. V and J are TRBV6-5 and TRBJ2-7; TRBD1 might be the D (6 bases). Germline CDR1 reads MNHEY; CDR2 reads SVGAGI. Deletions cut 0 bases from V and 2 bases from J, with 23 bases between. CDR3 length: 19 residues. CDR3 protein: CASSYSGRGWDKKTYEQYF. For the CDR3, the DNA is TGTGCCAGCAGTTACTCAGGTCGAGGTTGGGACAAGAAGACCTACGAGCAGTACTTC.

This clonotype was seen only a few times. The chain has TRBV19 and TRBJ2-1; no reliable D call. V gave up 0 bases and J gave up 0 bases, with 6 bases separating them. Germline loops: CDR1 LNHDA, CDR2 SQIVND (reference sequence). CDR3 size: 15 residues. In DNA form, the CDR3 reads TGTGCCAGTAGTATAGATAGGAGCTCCTACAATGAGCAGTTCTTC. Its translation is CASSIDRSSYNEQFF.

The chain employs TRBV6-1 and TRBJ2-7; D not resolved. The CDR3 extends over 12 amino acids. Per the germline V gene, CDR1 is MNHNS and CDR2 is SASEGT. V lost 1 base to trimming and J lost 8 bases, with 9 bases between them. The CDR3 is CASSEGPVKQYF. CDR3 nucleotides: TGTGCCAGCAGTGAAGGCCCTGTAAAGCAGTACTTC.

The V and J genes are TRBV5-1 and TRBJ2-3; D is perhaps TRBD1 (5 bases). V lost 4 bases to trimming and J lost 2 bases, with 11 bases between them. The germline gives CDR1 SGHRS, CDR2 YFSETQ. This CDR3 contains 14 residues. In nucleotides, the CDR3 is TGCGCCAGCAGCCCGGCAGGGCTCACAGATACGCAGTATTTT. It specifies CASSPAGLTDTQYF.

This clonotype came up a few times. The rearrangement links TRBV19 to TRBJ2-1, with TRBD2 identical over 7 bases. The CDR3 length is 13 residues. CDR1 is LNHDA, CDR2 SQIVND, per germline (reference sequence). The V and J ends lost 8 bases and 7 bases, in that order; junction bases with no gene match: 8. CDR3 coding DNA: TGTGCCAGTCGTAGCGGGTCTAAGAATGAGCAGTTCTTC. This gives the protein CASRSGSKNEQFF.

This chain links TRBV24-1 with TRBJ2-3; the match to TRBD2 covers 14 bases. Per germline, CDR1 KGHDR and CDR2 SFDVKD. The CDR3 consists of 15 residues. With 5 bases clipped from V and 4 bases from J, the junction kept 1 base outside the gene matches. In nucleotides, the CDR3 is TGTGCCACCAGTGGGGGACTAGCGGGGGCAGATACGCAGTATTTT. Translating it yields CATSGGLAGADTQYF.

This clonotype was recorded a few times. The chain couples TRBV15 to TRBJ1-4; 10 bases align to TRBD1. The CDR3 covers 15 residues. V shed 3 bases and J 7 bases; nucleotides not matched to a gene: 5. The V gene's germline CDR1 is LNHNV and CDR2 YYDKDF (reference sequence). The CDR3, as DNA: TGTGCCACCAGCAGGGATCGGGACAGGGGTGAAAAACTGTTTTTT. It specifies CATSRDRDRGEKLFF.

CDR3: CASSPLASTDTQYF. For the CDR3, the DNA is TGTGCCAGCAGCCCTTTAGCGAGCACAGATACGCAGTATTTT. The rearrangement joins TRBV5-4 to TRBJ2-3; TRBD2 might be the D (5 bases). Germline CDR1 reads SGHNT; CDR2 reads YYREEE (reference sequence). CDR3 length: 14 amino acids. Trimming pared 4 bases from V and 0 bases from J, leaving 9 bases between.

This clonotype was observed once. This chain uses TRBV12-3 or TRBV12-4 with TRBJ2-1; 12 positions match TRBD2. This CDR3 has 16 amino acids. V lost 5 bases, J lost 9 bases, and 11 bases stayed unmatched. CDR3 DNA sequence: TGTGCCAGCAGTATTTCTAGCGGGAGGGCCGTAGGTGAGCAGTTCTTC. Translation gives CASSISSGRAVGEQFF.

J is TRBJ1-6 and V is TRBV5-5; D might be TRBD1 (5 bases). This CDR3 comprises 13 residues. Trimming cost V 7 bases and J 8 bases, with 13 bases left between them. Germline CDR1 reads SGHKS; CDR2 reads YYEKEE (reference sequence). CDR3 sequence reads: CASGGTAHSPLHF. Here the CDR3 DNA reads TGTGCCAGCGGGGGGACGGCCCATTCACCCCTCCACTTT.

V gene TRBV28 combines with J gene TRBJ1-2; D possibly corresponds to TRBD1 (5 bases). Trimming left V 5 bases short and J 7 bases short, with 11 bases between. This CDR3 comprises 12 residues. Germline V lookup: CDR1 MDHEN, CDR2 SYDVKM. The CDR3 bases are TGTGCCAGCAGTCCAGCAGGGTTTGGCTACACCTTC. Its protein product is CASSPAGFGYTF.

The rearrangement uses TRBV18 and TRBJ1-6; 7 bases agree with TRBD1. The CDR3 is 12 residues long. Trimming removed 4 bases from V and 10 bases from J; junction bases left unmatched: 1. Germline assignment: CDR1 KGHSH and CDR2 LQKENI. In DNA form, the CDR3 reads TGTGCCAGCTCACAGGACAGGTCACCCCTCCACTTT. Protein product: CASSQDRSPLHF.

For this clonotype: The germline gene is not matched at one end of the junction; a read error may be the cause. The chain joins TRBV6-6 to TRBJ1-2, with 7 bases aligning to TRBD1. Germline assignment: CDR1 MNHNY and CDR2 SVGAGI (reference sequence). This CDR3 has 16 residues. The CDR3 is CATSDAERGDSQSYTF. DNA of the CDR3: TGTGCCACCAGTGATGCGGAGAGAGGGGACAGTCAGAGCTACACCTTC.

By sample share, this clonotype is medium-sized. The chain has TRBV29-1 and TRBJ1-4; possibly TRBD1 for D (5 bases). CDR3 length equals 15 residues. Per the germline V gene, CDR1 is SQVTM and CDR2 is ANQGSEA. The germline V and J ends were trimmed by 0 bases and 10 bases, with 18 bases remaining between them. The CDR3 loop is CSVEDGERVGGKLFF. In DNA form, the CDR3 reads TGCAGCGTTGAAGATGGGGAAAGGGTCGGGGGAAAACTGTTTTTT.

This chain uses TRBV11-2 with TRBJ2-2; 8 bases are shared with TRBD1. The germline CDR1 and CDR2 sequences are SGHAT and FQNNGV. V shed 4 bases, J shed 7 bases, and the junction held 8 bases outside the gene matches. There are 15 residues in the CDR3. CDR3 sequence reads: CASSSPDRAIGELFF. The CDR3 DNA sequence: TGTGCCAGCAGCTCCCCGGACAGGGCGATCGGGGAGCTGTTTTTT.

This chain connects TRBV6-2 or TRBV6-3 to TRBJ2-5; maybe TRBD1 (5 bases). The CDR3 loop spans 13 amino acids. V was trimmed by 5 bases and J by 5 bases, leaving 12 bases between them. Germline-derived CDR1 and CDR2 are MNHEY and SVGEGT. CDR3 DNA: TGTGCCAGCAGTGGACACTTGGGGGAGACCCAGTACTTC. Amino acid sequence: CASSGHLGETQYF.

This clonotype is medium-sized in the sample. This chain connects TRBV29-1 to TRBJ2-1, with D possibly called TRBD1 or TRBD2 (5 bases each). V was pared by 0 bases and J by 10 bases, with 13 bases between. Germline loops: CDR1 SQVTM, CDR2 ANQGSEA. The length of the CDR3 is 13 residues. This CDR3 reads CSVEEYSGQEQFF. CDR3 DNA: TGCAGCGTTGAAGAGTATTCGGGGCAGGAGCAGTTCTTC.

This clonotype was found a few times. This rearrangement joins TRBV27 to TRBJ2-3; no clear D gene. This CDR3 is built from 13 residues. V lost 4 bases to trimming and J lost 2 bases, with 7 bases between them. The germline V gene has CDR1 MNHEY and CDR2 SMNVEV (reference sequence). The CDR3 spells CASSSPFTDTQYF. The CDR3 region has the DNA TGTGCCAGCAGTTCTCCATTCACAGATACGCAGTATTTT.

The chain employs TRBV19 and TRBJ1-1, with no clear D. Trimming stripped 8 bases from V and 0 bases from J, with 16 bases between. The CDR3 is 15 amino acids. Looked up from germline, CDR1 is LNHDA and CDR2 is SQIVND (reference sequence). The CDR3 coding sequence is TGTGCCAGTGGTAAAGGGTACGGGTTGAACACTGAAGCTTTCTTT. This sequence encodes CASGKGYGLNTEAFF.

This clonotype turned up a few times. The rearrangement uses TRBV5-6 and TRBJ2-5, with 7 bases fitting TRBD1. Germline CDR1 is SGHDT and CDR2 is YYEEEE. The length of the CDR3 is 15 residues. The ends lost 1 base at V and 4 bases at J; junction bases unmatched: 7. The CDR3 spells CASSLITGVGETQYF. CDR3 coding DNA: TGTGCCAGCAGCTTGATCACAGGGGTGGGAGAGACCCAGTACTTC.

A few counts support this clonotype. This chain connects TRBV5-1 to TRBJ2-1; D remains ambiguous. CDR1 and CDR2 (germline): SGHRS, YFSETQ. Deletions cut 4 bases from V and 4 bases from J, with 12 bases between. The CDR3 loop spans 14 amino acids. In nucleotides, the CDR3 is TGCGCCAGCAGCCGCACAACGGGTTACAATGAGCAGTTCTTC. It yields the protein CASSRTTGYNEQFF.

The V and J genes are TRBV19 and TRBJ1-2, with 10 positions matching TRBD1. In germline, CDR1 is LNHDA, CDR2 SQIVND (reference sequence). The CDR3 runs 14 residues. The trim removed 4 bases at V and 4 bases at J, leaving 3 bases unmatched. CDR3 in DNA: TGTGCCAGTAGTAGACAGGGGGCGAGCTATGGCTACACCTTC. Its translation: CASSRQGASYGYTF.

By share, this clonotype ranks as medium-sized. As DNA, the CDR3 is TGTGCCAGTAGTATAGCCGGGACTAGCGGGACAAATACGCAGTATTTT. It specifies CASSIAGTSGTNTQYF. The chain has TRBV19 and TRBJ2-3; 13 bases map to TRBD2. Trimming removed 1 base from V and 7 bases from J; junction bases left unmatched: 5. The CDR3 contains 16 residues. Per germline, CDR1 LNHDA and CDR2 SQIVND (reference sequence).

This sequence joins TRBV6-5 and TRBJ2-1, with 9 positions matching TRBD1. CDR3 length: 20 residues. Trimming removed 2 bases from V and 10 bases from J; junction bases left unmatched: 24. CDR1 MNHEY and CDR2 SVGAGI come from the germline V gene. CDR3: CASSYVRGQGGGGQEGEQFF. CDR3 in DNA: TGTGCCAGCAGTTACGTCCGGGGACAGGGCGGCGGGGGCCAAGAGGGGGAGCAGTTCTTC.

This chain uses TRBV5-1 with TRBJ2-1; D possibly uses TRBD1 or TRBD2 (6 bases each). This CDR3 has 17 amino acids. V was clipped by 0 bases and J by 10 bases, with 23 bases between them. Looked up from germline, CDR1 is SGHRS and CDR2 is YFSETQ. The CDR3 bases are TGCGCCAGCAGCTTGGGGCCTCGGGGGCAAGGGGCCTACGAGCAGTTCTTC. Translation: CASSLGPRGQGAYEQFF.

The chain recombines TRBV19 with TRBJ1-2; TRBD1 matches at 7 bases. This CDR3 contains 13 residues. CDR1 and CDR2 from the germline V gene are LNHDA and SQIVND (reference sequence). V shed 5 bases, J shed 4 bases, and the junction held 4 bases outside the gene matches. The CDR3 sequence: CASSDDRAYGYTF. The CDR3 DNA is TGTGCCAGTAGTGACGACAGGGCCTATGGCTACACCTTC.